This entry is about one TCR beta chain. Antigen unknown. This record comes from a study of CD8 T cells in ankylosing spondylitis. The CDR3 sequence is 13 residues long. CDR1 and CDR2 from the germline V gene are DFQATT and SNEGSKA (reference sequence). The ends were cut back, 0 bases at V and 3 bases at J, with 9 bases in the middle. Quantitative 5'-RACE was performed with molecular barcodes, and it yielded the TCR beta libraries. TCRdb ran MiXCR on the 5' RACE reads and lists one entry per CDR3 protein. The sample consists of 400,000 to 450,000 distinct CDR3 sequences, 15% to 20% of them appearing once. Regarding the study as a whole: Those disease-linked clones were CD8+; they were also relatively rare in peripheral blood. A motif in TCR beta, a set of 8 or 9 highly homologous variants, appeared characteristic of ankylosing spondylitis blood.

The V call is TRBV20-1, the J call TRBJ2-7; D gene unclear. The specimen was blood, either unsorted or a sorted T cell fraction (not recorded which). The TCR comes from a male donor with ankylosing spondylitis. CDR3 loop: CSARDLRDYEQYF. The CDR3 DNA sequence: TGCAGTGCTAGAGATCTTAGGGACTACGAGCAGTACTTC.